These T cell receptor beta chains were read from a single sample in a study of blood T cell repertoires in COVID-19. The protocol was immunoSEQ multiplex PCR, while the TCRdb copy is restricted to in-frame clones and leaves out a portion. This table holds some 200,000 clones, 82% found once. The sequencing sample was made of PBMCs or T cells enriched from blood (not recorded which). The receptors were gathered from a man aged 40-50 years who had recovered from COVID-19. The CDR3 runs from the conserved cysteine through the conserved F or W. A D gene is named only where the DNA matches it firmly. Clone sizes are given selectively: once, few, many, or a class where the clone is expanded.

TRBD2 | NA | TRBJ2-7 | TRBV28 | CASSLVGTGLDYEQYF | TGTGCCAGCAGTTTGGTGGGGACGGGACTAGACTACGAGCAGTACTTC
NA | NA | TRBJ2-1 | TRBV6-5 | CASSSGHASSYNEQFF | TGTGCCAGCAGTTCGGGACACGCGAGCTCCTACAATGAGCAGTTCTTC
NA | NA | TRBJ1-1 | TRBV18 | CASSPPNSPNTEAFF | TGTGCCAGCTCACCACCAAACAGCCCGAACACTGAAGCTTTCTTT
TRBD1 | NA | TRBJ1-3 | TRBV19 | CASVQGGLRGNTIYF | TGTGCCAGTGTACAGGGGGGCCTACGAGGGAACACCATATATTTT
TRBD2 | NA | TRBJ2-5 | TRBV27 | CASSLGSGRDETQYF | TGTGCCAGCAGTTTAGGTAGCGGGAGGGACGAGACCCAGTACTTC
TRBD1 | NA | TRBJ1-2 | TRBV2 | CASTEGGGLNGYTF | TGTGCCAGCACCGAAGGAGGGGGCTTGAATGGCTACACCTTC
TRBD1 | few | TRBJ1-6 | TRBV7-2 | CASSSRDRGSPLHF | TGTGCCAGCAGCTCAAGGGACAGGGGGTCACCCCTCCACTTT
NA | once | TRBJ1-2 | TRBV29-1 | CSAIPGQNYGYTF | TGCAGCGCTATCCCCGGACAGAACTATGGCTACACCTTC
NA | NA | TRBJ1-2 | TRBV28 | CASLDRTNYGYTF | TGTGCCAGTTTGGACAGAACAAACTATGGCTACACCTTC
NA | NA | TRBJ2-2 | TRBV5-1 | CASSPPRSGITTGELFF | TGCGCCAGCAGCCCTCCTCGGTCCGGGATAACAACCGGGGAGCTGTTTTTT
TRBD1 | few | TRBJ2-3 | TRBV7-6 | CASSLSGGFPDTQYF | TGTGCCAGCAGCTTATCAGGGGGCTTTCCAGATACGCAGTATTTT
TRBD2 | once | TRBJ2-7 | TRBV24-1 | CATSDPVGGRGYEQYF | TGTGCCACCAGTGACCCCGTTGGCGGGAGGGGTTACGAGCAGTACTTC